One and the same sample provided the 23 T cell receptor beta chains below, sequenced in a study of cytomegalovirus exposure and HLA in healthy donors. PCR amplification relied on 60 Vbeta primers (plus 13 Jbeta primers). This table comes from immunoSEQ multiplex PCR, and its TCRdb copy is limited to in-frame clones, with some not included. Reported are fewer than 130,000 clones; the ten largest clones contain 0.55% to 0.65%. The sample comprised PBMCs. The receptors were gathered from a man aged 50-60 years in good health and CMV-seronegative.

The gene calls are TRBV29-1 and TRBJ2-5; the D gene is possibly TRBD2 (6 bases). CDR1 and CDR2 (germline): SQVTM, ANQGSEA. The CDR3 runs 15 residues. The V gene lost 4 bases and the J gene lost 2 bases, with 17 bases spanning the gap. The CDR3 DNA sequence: TGCAGCGTTGCGAAGGGTGGGGGGAGGCAAGAGACCCAGTACTTC. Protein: CSVAKGGGRQETQYF.

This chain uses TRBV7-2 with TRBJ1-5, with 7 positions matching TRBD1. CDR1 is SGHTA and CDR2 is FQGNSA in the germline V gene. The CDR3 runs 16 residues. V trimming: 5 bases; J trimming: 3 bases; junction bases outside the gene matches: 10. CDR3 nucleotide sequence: TGTGCCAGCAGCCCGGGGGTGGGACAGTTCAATCAGCCCCAGCATTTT. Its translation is CASSPGVGQFNQPQHF.

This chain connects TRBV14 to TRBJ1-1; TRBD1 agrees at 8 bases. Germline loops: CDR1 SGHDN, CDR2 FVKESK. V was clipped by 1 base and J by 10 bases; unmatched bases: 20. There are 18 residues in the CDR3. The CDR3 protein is CASSQGIGRDRGGLRAFF. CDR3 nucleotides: TGTGCCAGCAGCCAAGGGATAGGGAGAGACAGGGGAGGTCTTCGAGCTTTCTTT.

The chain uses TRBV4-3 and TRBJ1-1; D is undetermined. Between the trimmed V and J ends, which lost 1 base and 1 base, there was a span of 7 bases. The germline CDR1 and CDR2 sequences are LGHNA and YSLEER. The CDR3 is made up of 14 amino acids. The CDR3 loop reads CASSQGNRNTEAFF. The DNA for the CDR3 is TGCGCCAGCAGCCAAGGGAACAGGAACACTGAAGCTTTCTTT.

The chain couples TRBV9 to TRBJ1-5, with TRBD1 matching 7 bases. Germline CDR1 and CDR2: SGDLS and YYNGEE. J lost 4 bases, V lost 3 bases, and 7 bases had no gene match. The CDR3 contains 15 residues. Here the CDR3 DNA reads TGTGCCAGCAGCGCAAACGCAGGGGGTAATCAGCCCCAGCATTTT. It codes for CASSANAGGNQPQHF.

CDR3 DNA sequence: TGTGCCAGCACGGGACAGGGACACACCGGGGAGCTGTTTTTT. Protein product: CASTGQGHTGELFF. This chain joins TRBV19 and TRBJ2-2; 9 nucleotides agree with TRBD1. CDR3 length equals 14 residues. With V trimmed by 9 bases and J by 3 bases, 5 bases remained unmatched. The germline V gene has CDR1 LNHDA and CDR2 SQIVND (reference sequence).

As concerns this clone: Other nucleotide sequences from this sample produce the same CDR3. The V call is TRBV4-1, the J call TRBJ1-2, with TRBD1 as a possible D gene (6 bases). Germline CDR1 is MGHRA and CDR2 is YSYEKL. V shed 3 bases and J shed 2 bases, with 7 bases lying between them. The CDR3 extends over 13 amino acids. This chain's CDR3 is CASSQDRNYGYTF. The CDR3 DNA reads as TGCGCCAGCAGCCAGGACAGAAACTATGGCTACACCTTC.

The CDR3 here is CASAFVQAEAFF. The CDR3 DNA sequence: TGTGCCAGTGCTTTCGTGCAGGCTGAAGCTTTCTTT. The chain joins TRBV19 to TRBJ1-1, with D unclear. The CDR3 extends over 12 amino acids. Between the trimmed V and J ends, which lost 8 bases and 6 bases, there was a span of 13 bases. Germline CDR1 reads LNHDA; CDR2 reads SQIVND (reference sequence).

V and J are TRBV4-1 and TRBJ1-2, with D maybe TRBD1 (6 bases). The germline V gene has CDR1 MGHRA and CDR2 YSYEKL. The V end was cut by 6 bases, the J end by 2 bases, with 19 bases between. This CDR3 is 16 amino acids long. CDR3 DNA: TGCGCCAGCAGTCGAACCGCTGGCGGACAGAACTATGGCTACACCTTC. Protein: CASSRTAGGQNYGYTF.

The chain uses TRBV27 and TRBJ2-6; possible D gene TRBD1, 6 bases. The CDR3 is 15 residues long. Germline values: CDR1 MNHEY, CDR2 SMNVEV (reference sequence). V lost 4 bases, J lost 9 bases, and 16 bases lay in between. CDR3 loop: CASSSRDARGNVLTF. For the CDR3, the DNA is TGTGCCAGCAGTTCACGAGATGCCAGGGGCAACGTCCTGACTTTC.

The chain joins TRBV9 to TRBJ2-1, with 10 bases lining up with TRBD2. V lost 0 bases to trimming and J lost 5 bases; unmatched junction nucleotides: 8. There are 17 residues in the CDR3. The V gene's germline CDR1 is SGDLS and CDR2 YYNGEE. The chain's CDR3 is CASSVAGLAGVNNEQFF. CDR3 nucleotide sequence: TGTGCCAGCAGCGTAGCTGGGCTAGCGGGGGTCAACAATGAGCAGTTCTTC. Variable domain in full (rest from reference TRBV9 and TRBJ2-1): DSGVTQTPKHLITATGQRVTLRCSPRSGDLSVYWYQQSLDQGLQFLIQYYNGEERAKGNILERFSAQQFPDLHSELNLSSLELGDSALYFCASSVAGLAGVNNEQFFGPGTRLTVL.

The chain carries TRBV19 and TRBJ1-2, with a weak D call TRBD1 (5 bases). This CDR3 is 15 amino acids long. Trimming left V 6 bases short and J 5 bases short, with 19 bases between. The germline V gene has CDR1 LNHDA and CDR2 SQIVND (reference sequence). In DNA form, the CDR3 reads TGTGCCAGTAGCCTGATTGGGGGGGTAAGGTATGGCTACACCTTC. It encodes CASSLIGGVRYGYTF. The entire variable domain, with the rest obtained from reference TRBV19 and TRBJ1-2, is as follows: DGGITQSPKYLFRKEGQNVTLSCEQNLNHDAMYWYRQDPGQGLRLIYYSQIVNDFQKGDIAEGYSVSREKKESFPLTVTSAQKNPTAFYLCASSLIGGVRYGYTFGSGTRLTVV.

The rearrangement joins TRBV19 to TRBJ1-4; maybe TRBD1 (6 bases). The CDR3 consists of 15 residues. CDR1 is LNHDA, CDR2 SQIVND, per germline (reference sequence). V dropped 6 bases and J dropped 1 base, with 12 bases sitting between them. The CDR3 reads CASRLGARTNEKLFF. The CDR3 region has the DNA TGTGCCAGTAGACTGGGGGCGAGAACTAATGAAAAACTGTTTTTT.

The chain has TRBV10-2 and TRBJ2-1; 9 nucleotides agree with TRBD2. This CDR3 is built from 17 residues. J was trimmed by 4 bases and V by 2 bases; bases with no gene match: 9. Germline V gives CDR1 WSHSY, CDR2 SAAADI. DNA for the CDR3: TGCGCCAGCAGTGAGATTACTCCTAGCGGGGAGTACAATGAGCAGTTCTTC. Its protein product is CASSEITPSGEYNEQFF.

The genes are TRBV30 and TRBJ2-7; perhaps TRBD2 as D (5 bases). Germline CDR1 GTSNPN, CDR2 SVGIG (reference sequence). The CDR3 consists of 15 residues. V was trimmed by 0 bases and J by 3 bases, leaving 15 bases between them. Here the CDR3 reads CAWSVADWRSYEQYF. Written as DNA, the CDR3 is TGTGCCTGGAGTGTCGCGGACTGGCGAAGCTACGAGCAGTACTTC.

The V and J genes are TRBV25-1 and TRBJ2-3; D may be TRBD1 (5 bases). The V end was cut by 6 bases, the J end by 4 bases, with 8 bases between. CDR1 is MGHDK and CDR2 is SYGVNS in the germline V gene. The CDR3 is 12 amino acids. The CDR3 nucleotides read TGTGCCAGCAGAGGGGTGGCAGATACGCAGTATTTT. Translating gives CASRGVADTQYF.

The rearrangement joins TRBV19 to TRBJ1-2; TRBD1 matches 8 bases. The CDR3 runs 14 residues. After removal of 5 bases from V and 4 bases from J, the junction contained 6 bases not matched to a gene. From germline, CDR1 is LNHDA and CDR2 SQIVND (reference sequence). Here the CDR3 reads CASSPTTGGYGYTF. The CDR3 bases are TGTGCCAGTAGTCCCACCACAGGGGGCTATGGCTACACCTTC. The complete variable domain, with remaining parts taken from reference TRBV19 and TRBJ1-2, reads DGGITQSPKYLFRKEGQNVTLSCEQNLNHDAMYWYRQDPGQGLRLIYYSQIVNDFQKGDIAEGYSVSREKKESFPLTVTSAQKNPTAFYLCASSPTTGGYGYTFGSGTRLTVV.

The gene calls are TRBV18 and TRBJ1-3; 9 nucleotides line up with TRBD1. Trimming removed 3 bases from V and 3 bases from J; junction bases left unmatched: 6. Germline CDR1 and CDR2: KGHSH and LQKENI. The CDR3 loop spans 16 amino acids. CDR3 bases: TGTGCCAGCTCACCGGAACAGGGGGCTTTTGGAAACACCATATATTTT. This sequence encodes CASSPEQGAFGNTIYF.

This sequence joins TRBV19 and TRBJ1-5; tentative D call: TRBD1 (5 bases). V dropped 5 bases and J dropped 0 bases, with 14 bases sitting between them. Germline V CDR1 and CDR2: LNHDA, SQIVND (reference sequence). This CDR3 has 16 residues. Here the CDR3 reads CASSVQETNSNQPQHF. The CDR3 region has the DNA TGTGCCAGTAGTGTACAGGAAACCAATAGCAATCAGCCCCAGCATTTT.

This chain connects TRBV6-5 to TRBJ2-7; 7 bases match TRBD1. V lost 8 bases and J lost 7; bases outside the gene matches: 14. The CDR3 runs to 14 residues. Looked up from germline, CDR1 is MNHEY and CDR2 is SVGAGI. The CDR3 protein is CASRRTGSYVEQYF. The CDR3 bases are TGTGCCAGCCGCAGGACAGGTTCCTACGTGGAGCAGTACTTC.

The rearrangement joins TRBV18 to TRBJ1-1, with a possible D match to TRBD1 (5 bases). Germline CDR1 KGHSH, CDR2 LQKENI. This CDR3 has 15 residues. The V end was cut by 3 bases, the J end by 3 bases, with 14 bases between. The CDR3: CASSPPDWGDTEAFF. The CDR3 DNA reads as TGTGCCAGCTCACCGCCCGACTGGGGGGACACTGAAGCTTTCTTT.

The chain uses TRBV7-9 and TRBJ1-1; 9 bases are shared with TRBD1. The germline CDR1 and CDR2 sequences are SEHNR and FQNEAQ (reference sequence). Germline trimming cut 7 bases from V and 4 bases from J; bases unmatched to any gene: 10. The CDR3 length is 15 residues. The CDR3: CASTPRGQGSTEAFF. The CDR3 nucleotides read TGTGCCAGCACCCCCCGGGGACAGGGTTCCACTGAAGCTTTCTTT.

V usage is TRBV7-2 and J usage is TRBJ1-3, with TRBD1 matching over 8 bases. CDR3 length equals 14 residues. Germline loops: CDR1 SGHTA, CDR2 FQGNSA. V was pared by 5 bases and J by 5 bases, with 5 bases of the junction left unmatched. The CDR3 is CASSRQGARNTIYF. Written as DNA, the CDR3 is TGTGCCAGCAGCCGCCAGGGGGCTAGAAACACCATATATTTT.